What follows are 19 T cell receptor beta chains derived from one specimen sequenced in a study of blood T cell repertoires in COVID-19. This table comes from immunoSEQ multiplex PCR, and its TCRdb copy is limited to in-frame clones, with some not included. Of about 160,000 clones in the sample, 65% to 90% were seen once. The sample taken for sequencing was peripheral blood. The origin of the receptors is a man aged 65 to 79 with acute or convalescent COVID-19.

The rearrangement joins TRBV11-3 to TRBJ2-2; D is undetermined. Looked up from germline, CDR1 is SGHNT and CDR2 is YENEEA. This CDR3 contains 15 residues. Trimming removed 0 bases from V and 6 bases from J, with 11 bases in between. The CDR3 DNA is TGTGCCAGCAGCTTAGATAGGCCTAGTTCCGGGGAGCTGTTTTTT. This encodes CASSLDRPSSGELFF.

The chain uses TRBV7-3 and TRBJ2-5, with 7 positions matching TRBD2. The germline V gene has CDR1 SGHTA and CDR2 FQGTGA. CDR3 length: 15 amino acids. V shed 2 bases and J 5 bases; nucleotides not matched to a gene: 8. The CDR3 spells CASSLAPGGRETQYF. DNA of the CDR3: TGTGCCAGCAGCTTAGCCCCGGGAGGAAGGGAGACCCAGTACTTC.

The rearrangement joins TRBV6-5 to TRBJ2-1, with 10 bases aligning to TRBD1. V lost 6 bases, J lost 7 bases, and 9 bases stayed unmatched. The CDR3 loop spans 15 amino acids. The germline gives CDR1 MNHEY, CDR2 SVGAGI. The CDR3 region has the DNA TGTGCCAGCAGGGGCGGGGACAGGGGAGGGAATGAGCAGTTCTTC. Its protein is CASRGGDRGGNEQFF.

The chain links TRBV27 to TRBJ1-6; 9 nucleotides match TRBD1. The CDR3 contains 19 residues. Germline-derived CDR1 and CDR2 are MNHEY and SMNVEV (reference sequence). Trimming at V came to 6 bases and at J to 0 bases, leaving 12 bases not matched to a gene. The CDR3 here is CASSLGQGVPGSYNSPLHF. CDR3 bases: TGTGCCAGCAGCCTGGGACAGGGCGTCCCTGGCTCCTATAATTCACCCCTCCACTTT.

The J gene is TRBJ2-7, the V gene TRBV6-5; possible D gene TRBD1, 5 bases. Trimming took off 2 bases at V and 1 base at J, with 6 bases between the two ends. The CDR3 is made up of 13 amino acids. Germline CDR1 is MNHEY and CDR2 is SVGAGI. DNA of the CDR3: TGTGCCAGCAGTTACGGGGCATCCTACGAGCAGTACTTC. It specifies CASSYGASYEQYF.

V gene TRBV12-5 combines with J gene TRBJ2-3, with TRBD1 identical over 7 bases. Germline CDR1 and CDR2: LGHNT and FRNRAP. The CDR3 is 14 amino acids. V gave up 6 bases and J gave up 3 bases; unmatched junction bases: 6. CDR3: CASGPTGRTDTQYF. The CDR3, as DNA: TGTGCTAGTGGGCCGACAGGGAGAACAGATACGCAGTATTTT.

The chain combines TRBV19 with TRBJ2-1, with TRBD1 matching over 11 bases. The CDR3 sequence is 14 residues long. Germline V gene sequence: CDR1 LNHDA, CDR2 SQIVND (reference sequence). V dropped 4 bases and J dropped 7; count of bases not matched to a gene: 3. The CDR3 DNA reads as TGTGCCAGTAGTACGGGGACAGGGGGTAATGAGCAGTTCTTC. It specifies CASSTGTGGNEQFF.

This clone was seen a single time. The chain is built from TRBV27 and TRBJ1-5; 8 bases align to TRBD1. CDR3 length: 16 amino acids. V lost 6 bases and J lost 2; bases outside the gene matches: 9. Germline CDR1 reads MNHEY; CDR2 reads SMNVEV (reference sequence). CDR3 amino acids: CASSQTGTGRNQPQHF. The CDR3 nucleotides read TGTGCCAGCAGCCAGACAGGGACAGGCCGCAATCAGCCCCAGCATTTT.

The chain combines TRBV3-1 (or the pseudogene TRBV3-2) with TRBJ1-3; D not certain. Germline CDR1 and CDR2: LGHDT and YNNKEL (reference sequence). Trimming took off 3 bases at V and 0 bases at J, with 12 bases between the two ends. The CDR3 loop spans 16 amino acids. The CDR3 DNA sequence: TGTGCCAGCAGCCACGAGCAGTGGAGCTCTGGAAACACCATATATTTT. This encodes CASSHEQWSSGNTIYF.

CDR3 sequence: CASSEGGLKNIQYF. For the CDR3, the DNA is TGTGCCAGCTCAGAAGGCGGGCTCAAAAACATTCAGTACTTC. The chain carries TRBV18 and TRBJ2-4, with D maybe TRBD2 (5 bases). Trimming removed 5 bases at V and 3 bases at J, with 11 bases between. This CDR3 is 14 amino acids long. Germline V CDR1 and CDR2: KGHSH, LQKENI.

This chain's CDR3 is CASRNTEDQETQYF. The DNA of the CDR3 is TGTGCCAGCAGGAACACCGAAGACCAAGAGACCCAGTACTTC. The chain recombines TRBV7-2 with TRBJ2-5; D gene unclear. The CDR3 is 14 residues long. Germline values: CDR1 SGHTA, CDR2 FQGNSA. V was cut by 6 bases and J by 0 bases, with 11 bases left in between.

V usage is TRBV2 and J usage is TRBJ2-7, with D perhaps TRBD1 (5 bases). The CDR3 covers 13 residues. CDR1 is SNHLY and CDR2 is FYNNEI in the germline V gene. The ends were cut back, 5 bases at V and 6 bases at J, with 14 bases in the middle. CDR3 sequence reads: CASSSDTLGEQYF. The CDR3 region has the DNA TGTGCCAGCAGTTCGGACACTCTCGGCGAGCAGTACTTC.

CDR3 DNA sequence: TGTGCCAGCAGTGACTTGCCCAGGGGCTGGGGAGGGTACAATGAGCAGTTCTTC. Translating it yields CASSDLPRGWGGYNEQFF. This chain uses TRBV6-1 with TRBJ2-1; possible D gene TRBD2, 7 bases. Germline assignment: CDR1 MNHNS and CDR2 SASEGT. The CDR3 has 18 amino acids. V was trimmed by 3 bases and J by 4 bases, leaving 22 bases between them.

The V and J genes are TRBV6-5 and TRBJ1-6, with 7 bases that match TRBD1. From germline, CDR1 is MNHEY and CDR2 SVGAGI. The CDR3 sequence is 13 residues long. Trimming took 6 bases from V and 10 from J; bases not matched to a gene: 6. The CDR3 spells CASRVDRVSPLHF. The CDR3 nucleotides are TGTGCCAGCAGAGTAGACAGGGTCTCACCCCTCCACTTT.

The gene calls are TRBV9 and TRBJ2-7; 11 bases line up with TRBD1. V shed 4 bases, J shed 4 bases, and the junction held 7 bases outside the gene matches. The length of the CDR3 is 15 residues. Germline CDR1 is SGDLS and CDR2 is YYNGEE. The CDR3 nucleotides are TGTGCCAGCAGCATGTCCGGGACAGGGGGTTACGAGCAGTACTTC. This translates into CASSMSGTGGYEQYF.

This clone was observed a single time. V is TRBV7-9 and J is TRBJ2-3; D possibly corresponds to TRBD2 (6 bases). V dropped 5 bases and J dropped 3 bases, with 18 bases sitting between them. This CDR3 is 16 amino acids long. Germline CDR1 reads SEHNR; CDR2 reads FQNEAQ (reference sequence). CDR3 amino acids: CASSLWAGSGTDTQYF. Written as DNA, the CDR3 is TGTGCCAGCAGCCTATGGGCGGGAAGTGGAACAGATACGCAGTATTTT.

This sequence joins TRBV11-3 and TRBJ2-7; no reliable D call. V was clipped by 4 bases and J by 6 bases, with 16 bases between them. The CDR3 has 14 residues. CDR1 and CDR2 (germline): SGHNT, YENEEA. Written as DNA, the CDR3 is TGTGCCAGCAGCTCAACAACCTTTGGCGGCGAGCAGTACTTC. Translating it yields CASSSTTFGGEQYF.

The chain has TRBV11-2 and TRBJ2-7; tentatively, D is TRBD2 (6 bases). V was cut by 1 base and J by 1 base, with 11 bases left in between. CDR1 SGHAT and CDR2 FQNNGV come from the germline V gene. The CDR3 runs 15 residues. In nucleotides, the CDR3 is TGTGCCAGCAGCTTAGGGGCGGGGAGGTCCTACGAGCAGTACTTC. Its translation is CASSLGAGRSYEQYF.

The genes are TRBV15 and TRBJ1-1, with D possibly TRBD1 on 6 matching bases. CDR3 length: 15 residues. V lost 0 bases and J lost 7, with 15 bases in between. The germline V gene encodes CDR1 LNHNV and CDR2 YYDKDF (reference sequence). The CDR3 coding sequence is TGTGCCACCAGCAGAGATTTAGCAGGGGCGTTTGAAGCTTTCTTT. Translation gives CATSRDLAGAFEAFF.